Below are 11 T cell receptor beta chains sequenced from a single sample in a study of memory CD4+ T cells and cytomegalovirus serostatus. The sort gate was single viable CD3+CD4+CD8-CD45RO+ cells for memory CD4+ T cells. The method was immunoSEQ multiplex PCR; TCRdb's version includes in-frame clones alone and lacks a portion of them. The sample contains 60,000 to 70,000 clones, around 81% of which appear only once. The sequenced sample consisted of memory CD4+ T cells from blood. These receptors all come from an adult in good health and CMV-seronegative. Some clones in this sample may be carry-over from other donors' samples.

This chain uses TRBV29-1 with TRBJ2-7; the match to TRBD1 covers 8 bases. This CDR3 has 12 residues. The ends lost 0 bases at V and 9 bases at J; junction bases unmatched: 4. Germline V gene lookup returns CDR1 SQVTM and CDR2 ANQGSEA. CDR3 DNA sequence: TGCAGCGTTGAAGATCAGACAGGGGTGCAGTACTTC. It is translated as CSVEDQTGVQYF.

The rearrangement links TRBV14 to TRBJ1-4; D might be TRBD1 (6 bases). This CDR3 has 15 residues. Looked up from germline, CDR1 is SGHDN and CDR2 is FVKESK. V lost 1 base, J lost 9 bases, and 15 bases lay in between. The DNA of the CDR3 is TGTGCCAGCAGCCAAGTAGGGGATACAGGGCAAAAACTGTTTTTT. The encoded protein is CASSQVGDTGQKLFF. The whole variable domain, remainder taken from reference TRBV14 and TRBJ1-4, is EAGVTQFPSHSVIEKGQTVTLRCDPISGHDNLYWYRRVMGKEIKFLLHFVKESKQDESGMPNNRFLAERTGGTYSTLKVQPAELEDSGVYFCASSQVGDTGQKLFFGSGTQLSVL.

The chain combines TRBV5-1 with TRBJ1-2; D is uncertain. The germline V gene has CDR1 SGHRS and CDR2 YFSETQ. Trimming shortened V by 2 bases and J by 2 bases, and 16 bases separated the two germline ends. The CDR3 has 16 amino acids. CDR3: CASSFGRVGRNYGYTF. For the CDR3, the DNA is TGCGCCAGCAGCTTTGGCCGAGTGGGGAGGAACTATGGCTACACCTTC.

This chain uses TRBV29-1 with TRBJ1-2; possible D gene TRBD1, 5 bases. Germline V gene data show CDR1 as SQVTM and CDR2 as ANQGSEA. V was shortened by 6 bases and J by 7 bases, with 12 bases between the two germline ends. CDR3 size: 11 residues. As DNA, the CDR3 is TGCAGCGTGGCTGGGGGTCTTGGCTACACCTTC. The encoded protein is CSVAGGLGYTF.

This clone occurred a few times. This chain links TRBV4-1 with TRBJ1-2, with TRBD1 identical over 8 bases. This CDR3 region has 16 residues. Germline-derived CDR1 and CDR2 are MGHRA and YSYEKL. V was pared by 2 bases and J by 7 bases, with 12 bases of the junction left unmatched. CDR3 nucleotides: TGCGCCAGCAGCCAAAGTGTAGTCAGGGGGCCTGGTGGCTACACCTTC. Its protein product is CASSQSVVRGPGGYTF.

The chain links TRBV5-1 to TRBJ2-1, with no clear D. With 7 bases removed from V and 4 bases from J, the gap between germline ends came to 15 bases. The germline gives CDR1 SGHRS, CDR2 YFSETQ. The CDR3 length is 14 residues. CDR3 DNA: TGCGCCAGCCACTCCGCCACAAATTACAATGAGCAGTTCTTC. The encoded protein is CASHSATNYNEQFF.

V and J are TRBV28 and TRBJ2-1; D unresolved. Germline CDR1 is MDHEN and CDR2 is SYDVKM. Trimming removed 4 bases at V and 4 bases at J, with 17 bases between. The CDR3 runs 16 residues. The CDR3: CASSSRAARDYNEQFF. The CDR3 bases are TGTGCCAGCAGTTCCCGGGCAGCCCGAGATTACAATGAGCAGTTCTTC. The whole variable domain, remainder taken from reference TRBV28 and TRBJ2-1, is DVKVTQSSRYLVKRTGEKVFLECVQDMDHENMFWYRQDPGLGLRLIYFSYDVKMKEKGDIPEGYSVSREKKERFSLILESASTNQTSMYLCASSSRAARDYNEQFFGPGTRLTVL.

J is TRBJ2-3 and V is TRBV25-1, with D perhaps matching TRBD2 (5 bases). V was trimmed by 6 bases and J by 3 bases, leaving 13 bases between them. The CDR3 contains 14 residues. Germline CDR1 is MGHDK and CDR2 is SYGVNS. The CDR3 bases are TGTGCCAGCAGAGACCCCTCGGGGACAGATACGCAGTATTTT. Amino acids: CASRDPSGTDTQYF.

CDR3 DNA sequence: TGTGCCAGCAGCCCATGGGTAGCAGGAACCTCTGGGGCCAACGTCCTGACTTTC. Protein: CASSPWVAGTSGANVLTF. The chain has TRBV11-2 and TRBJ2-6, with D unresolved. The length of the CDR3 is 18 residues. V was shortened by 5 bases and J by 0 bases, with 17 bases between the two germline ends. Germline V gene data show CDR1 as SGHAT and CDR2 as FQNNGV.

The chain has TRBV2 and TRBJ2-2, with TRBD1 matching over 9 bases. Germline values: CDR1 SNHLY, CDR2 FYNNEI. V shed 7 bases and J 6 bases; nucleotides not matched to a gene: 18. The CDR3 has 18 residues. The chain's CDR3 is CASIPGQGIRSIAGELFF. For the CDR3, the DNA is TGTGCCAGCATCCCGGGACAGGGAATCAGGTCTATTGCCGGGGAGCTGTTTTTT.

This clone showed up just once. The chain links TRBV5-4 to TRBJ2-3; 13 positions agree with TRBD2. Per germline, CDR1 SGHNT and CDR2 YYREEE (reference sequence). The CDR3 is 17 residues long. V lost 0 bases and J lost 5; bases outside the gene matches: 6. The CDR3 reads CASSLELAGGARDTQYF. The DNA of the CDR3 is TGTGCCAGCAGCTTGGAACTAGCGGGGGGGGCTAGAGATACGCAGTATTTT.